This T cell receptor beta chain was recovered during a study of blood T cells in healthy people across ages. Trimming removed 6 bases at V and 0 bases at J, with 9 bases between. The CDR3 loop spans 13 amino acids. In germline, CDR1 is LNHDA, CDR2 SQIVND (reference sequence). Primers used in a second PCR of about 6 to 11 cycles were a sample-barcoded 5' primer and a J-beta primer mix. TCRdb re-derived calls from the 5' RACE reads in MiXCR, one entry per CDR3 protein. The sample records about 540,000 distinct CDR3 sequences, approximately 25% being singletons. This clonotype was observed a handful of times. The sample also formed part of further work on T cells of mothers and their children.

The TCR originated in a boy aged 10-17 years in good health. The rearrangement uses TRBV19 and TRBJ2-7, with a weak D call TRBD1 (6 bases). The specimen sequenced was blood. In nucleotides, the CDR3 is TGTGCCAGTAGACAGGGAACCTCCTACGAGCAGTACTTC. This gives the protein CASRQGTSYEQYF.